These T cell receptor beta chains were read from a single sample in a study of blood T cell repertoires in COVID-19. Libraries were prepared by immunoSEQ multiplex PCR; TCRdb keeps only in-frame clonotypes and omits some of them. The sample has about 100,000 clones; more than 85% are singletons. Sequencing was performed on peripheral blood. All receptors derive from a man younger than 45 in a cohort sampled during active COVID-19. CDR3s include the opening cysteine and the closing phenylalanine or tryptophan. The D gene is left open where the match is weak. A clone size is listed for some rows: how often the clone was seen (once, few, many), or a class if it is expanded.

v_gene: TRBV6-5; d_gene: TRBD1; abundance: once; j_gene: TRBJ2-7; CDR3nt: TGTGCCAGCAGTTACGGGGGGACAGGGGACTACGAGCAGTACTTC; CDR3aa: CASSYGGTGDYEQYF
v_gene: TRBV18; d_gene: TRBD2; abundance: once; j_gene: TRBJ2-1; CDR3nt: TGTGCCAGCTCCCCCGGGACTAGCTCTTCCCATGAGCAGTTCTTC; CDR3aa: CASSPGTSSSHEQFF
v_gene: TRBV6-5; d_gene: .; abundance: .; j_gene: TRBJ2-5; CDR3nt: TGTGCCAGCAGGGACACAGGGAAAGAGACCCAGTACTTC; CDR3aa: CASRDTGKETQYF
v_gene: TRBV6-5; d_gene: .; abundance: .; j_gene: TRBJ2-1; CDR3nt: TGTGCCAGCAGTTCACCGGGGGAGCGTCGGGTTGAGCAGTTCTTC; CDR3aa: CASSSPGERRVEQFF
v_gene: TRBV7-2; d_gene: TRBD2; abundance: .; j_gene: TRBJ2-1; CDR3nt: TGTGCCAGCAGCTTAACTAGCGGGGGGCTCGATGAGCAGTTCTTC; CDR3aa: CASSLTSGGLDEQFF
v_gene: TRBV19; d_gene: .; abundance: .; j_gene: TRBJ2-2; CDR3nt: TGTGCCAGTAGTACCTTAAGCGGGGGGGAGCTGTTTTTT; CDR3aa: CASSTLSGGELFF
v_gene: TRBV9; d_gene: .; abundance: .; j_gene: TRBJ2-1; CDR3nt: TGTGCCAGCAGCGTAGATTTGGGGGCCAGCAATGAGCAGTTCTTC; CDR3aa: CASSVDLGASNEQFF
v_gene: TRBV11-2; d_gene: .; abundance: once; j_gene: TRBJ2-7; CDR3nt: TGTGCCAGCAGCTTAGCGAGAGGATCCTACGAGCAGTACTTC; CDR3aa: CASSLARGSYEQYF
v_gene: TRBV4-1; d_gene: .; abundance: .; j_gene: TRBJ1-4; CDR3nt: TGCGCCAGCAGCCCCCGTCGGGGGGGCGGCACTAATGAAAAACTGTTTTTT; CDR3aa: CASSPRRGGGTNEKLFF
v_gene: TRBV12-3/TRBV12-4; d_gene: .; abundance: .; j_gene: TRBJ1-4; CDR3nt: TGTGCCAGCAGCTTTGGACATTATGAAAAACTGTTTTTT; CDR3aa: CASSFGHYEKLFF
v_gene: TRBV10-3; d_gene: TRBD1; abundance: .; j_gene: TRBJ1-1; CDR3nt: TGTGCCATCAGCGGACAGGGGAACACTGAAGCTTTCTTT; CDR3aa: CAISGQGNTEAFF
v_gene: TRBV25-1; d_gene: TRBD1; abundance: .; j_gene: TRBJ2-1; CDR3nt: TGTGCCAGCGGACCAGGGGGTGAGCAGTTCTTC; CDR3aa: CASGPGGEQFF
v_gene: TRBV27; d_gene: .; abundance: .; j_gene: TRBJ1-1; CDR3nt: TGTGCCAGCAGCCTACAGGGAATGAACACTGAAGCTTTCTTT; CDR3aa: CASSLQGMNTEAFF
v_gene: TRBV5-4; d_gene: .; abundance: .; j_gene: TRBJ1-1; CDR3nt: TGTGCCAGCAGCTACAGGGATATGAACACTGAAGCTTTCTTT; CDR3aa: CASSYRDMNTEAFF
v_gene: TRBV19; d_gene: .; abundance: .; j_gene: TRBJ1-6; CDR3nt: TGTGCCAGTAGTATGGCCGGGAGATCCTATAATTCACCCCTCCACTTT; CDR3aa: CASSMAGRSYNSPLHF
v_gene: TRBV3-1/TRBV3-2; d_gene: TRBD1; abundance: .; j_gene: TRBJ2-2; CDR3nt: TGTGCCAGCAGCCAAGAAACCCCGGGACAGGGGGCCGGGAAGGCCGGGGAGCTGTTTTTT; CDR3aa: CASSQETPGQGAGKAGELFF
v_gene: TRBV28; d_gene: .; abundance: .; j_gene: TRBJ1-1; CDR3nt: TGTGCCAGCAGTTTATTAAGGTTACGGAGGGGCTCGGGGAACACTGAAGCTTTCTTT; CDR3aa: CASSLLRLRRGSGNTEAFF
v_gene: TRBV3-1/TRBV3-2; d_gene: .; abundance: .; j_gene: TRBJ2-1; CDR3nt: TGTGCCAGCAGCCAAGGGCCTTACAGAGAGCAGTTCTTC; CDR3aa: CASSQGPYREQFF
v_gene: TRBV10-3; d_gene: TRBD1; abundance: .; j_gene: TRBJ1-1; CDR3nt: TGTGCCATCAGTGAGTTCGGGACAGGTACGAACACTGAAGCTTTCTTT; CDR3aa: CAISEFGTGTNTEAFF
v_gene: TRBV5-1; d_gene: .; abundance: .; j_gene: TRBJ2-1; CDR3nt: TGCGCCAGCAGCTTGAGGCAGGGGCTCGGACACAATGAGCAGTTCTTC; CDR3aa: CASSLRQGLGHNEQFF
v_gene: TRBV2; d_gene: TRBD2; abundance: once; j_gene: TRBJ2-5; CDR3nt: TGTGCCAGCAGTGTCGGTTCGGGGGGTAGGGGACGAGAGACCCAGTACTTC; CDR3aa: CASSVGSGGRGRETQYF
v_gene: TRBV4-3; d_gene: .; abundance: .; j_gene: TRBJ2-2; CDR3nt: TGCGCCAGCAGCCAAGTCACAGCCACCGGGGAGCTGTTTTTT; CDR3aa: CASSQVTATGELFF
v_gene: TRBV6-6; d_gene: TRBD1; abundance: .; j_gene: TRBJ2-7; CDR3nt: TGTGCCAGCAGCTCGACAGGGACCCCCGTCTACGAGCAGTACTTC; CDR3aa: CASSSTGTPVYEQYF
v_gene: TRBV6-5; d_gene: .; abundance: .; j_gene: TRBJ1-1; CDR3nt: TGTGCCAGCACCTTAGACAGGTCCACTGAAGCTTTCTTT; CDR3aa: CASTLDRSTEAFF
v_gene: TRBV5-6; d_gene: .; abundance: once; j_gene: TRBJ2-3; CDR3nt: TGTGCCAGCAGCGAGGGTTCTAGCACAGATACGCAGTATTTT; CDR3aa: CASSEGSSTDTQYF
v_gene: TRBV11-1; d_gene: .; abundance: .; j_gene: TRBJ2-7; CDR3nt: TGTGCCAGCAGCTTAGCCGGGACTCTGAGGGAGCAGTACTTC; CDR3aa: CASSLAGTLREQYF
v_gene: TRBV3-1/TRBV3-2; d_gene: .; abundance: few; j_gene: TRBJ1-5; CDR3nt: TGTGCCAGCAGCCAAGGACAGAGTAGCAATCAGCCCCAGCATTTT; CDR3aa: CASSQGQSSNQPQHF
v_gene: TRBV28; d_gene: .; abundance: .; j_gene: TRBJ1-4; CDR3nt: TGTGCCAGCAGCTCCGGGGGGCCAACTAATGAAAAACTGTTTTTT; CDR3aa: CASSSGGPTNEKLFF